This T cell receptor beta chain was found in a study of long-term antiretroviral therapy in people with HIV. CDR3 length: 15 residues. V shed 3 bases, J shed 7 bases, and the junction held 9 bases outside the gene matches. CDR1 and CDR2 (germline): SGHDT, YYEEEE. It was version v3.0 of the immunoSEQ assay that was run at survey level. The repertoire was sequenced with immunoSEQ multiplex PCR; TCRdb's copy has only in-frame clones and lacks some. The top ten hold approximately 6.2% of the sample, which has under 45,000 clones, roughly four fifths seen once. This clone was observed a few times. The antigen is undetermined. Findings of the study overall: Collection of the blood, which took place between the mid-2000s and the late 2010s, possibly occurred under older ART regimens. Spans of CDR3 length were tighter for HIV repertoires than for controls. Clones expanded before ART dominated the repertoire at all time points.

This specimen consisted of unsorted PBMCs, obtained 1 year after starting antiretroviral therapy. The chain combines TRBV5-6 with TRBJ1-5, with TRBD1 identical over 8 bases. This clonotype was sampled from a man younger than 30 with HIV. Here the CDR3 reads CASSSDRGLRQPQHF. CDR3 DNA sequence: TGTGCCAGCAGCTCAGACAGGGGATTGCGGCAGCCCCAGCATTTT. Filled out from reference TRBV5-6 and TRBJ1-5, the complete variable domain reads DAGVTQSPTHLIKTRGQQVTLRCSPKSGHDTVSWYQQALGQGPQFIFQYYEEEERQRGNFPDRFSGHQFPNYSSELNVNALLLGDSALYLCASSSDRGLRQPQHFGDGTRLSIL.